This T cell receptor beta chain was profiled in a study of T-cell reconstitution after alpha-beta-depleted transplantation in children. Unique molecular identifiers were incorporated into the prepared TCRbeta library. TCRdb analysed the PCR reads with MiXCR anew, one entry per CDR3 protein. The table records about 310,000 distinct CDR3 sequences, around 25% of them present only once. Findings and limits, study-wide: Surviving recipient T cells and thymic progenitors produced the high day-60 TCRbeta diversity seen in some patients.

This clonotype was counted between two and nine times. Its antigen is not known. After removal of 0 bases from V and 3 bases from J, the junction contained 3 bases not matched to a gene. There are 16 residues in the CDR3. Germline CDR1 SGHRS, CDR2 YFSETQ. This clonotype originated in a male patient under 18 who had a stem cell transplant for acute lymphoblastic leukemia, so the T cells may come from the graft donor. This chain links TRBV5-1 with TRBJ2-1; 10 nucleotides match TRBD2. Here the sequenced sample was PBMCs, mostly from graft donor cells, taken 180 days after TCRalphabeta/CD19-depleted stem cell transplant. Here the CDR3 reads CASSLGASGSYNEQFF. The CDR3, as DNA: TGCGCCAGCAGCTTGGGGGCTAGCGGGAGCTACAATGAGCAGTTCTTC. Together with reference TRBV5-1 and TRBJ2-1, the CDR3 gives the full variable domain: KAGVTQTPRYLIKTRGQQVTLSCSPISGHRSVSWYQQTPGQGLQFLFEYFSETQRNKGNFPGRFSGRQFSNSRSEMNVSTLELGDSALYLCASSLGASGSYNEQFFGPGTRLTVL.